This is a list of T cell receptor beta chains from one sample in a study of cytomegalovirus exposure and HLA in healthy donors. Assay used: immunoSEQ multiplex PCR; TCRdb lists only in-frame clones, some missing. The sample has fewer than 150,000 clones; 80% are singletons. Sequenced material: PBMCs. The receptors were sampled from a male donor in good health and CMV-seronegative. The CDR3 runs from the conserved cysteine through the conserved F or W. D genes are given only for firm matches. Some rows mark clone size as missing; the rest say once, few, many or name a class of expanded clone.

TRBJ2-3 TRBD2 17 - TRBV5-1 TGCGCCAGCAGCTCGGGGACTAGCGGGGGGCCAACAGATACGCAGTATTTT CASSSGTSGGPTDTQYF
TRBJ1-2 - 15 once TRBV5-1 TGCGCCAGCAGCTCAGGGGCGGGAGGTGACTATGGCTACACCTTC CASSSGAGGDYGYTF
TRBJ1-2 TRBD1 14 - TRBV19 TGTGCCAGTAGCCAACAGGGGGGATACTATGGCTACACCTTC CASSQQGGYYGYTF
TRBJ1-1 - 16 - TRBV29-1 TGCAGCGTTGAAGCCTTAAGGGGCCGTGGTTGGACTGAAGCTTTCTTT CSVEALRGRGWTEAFF
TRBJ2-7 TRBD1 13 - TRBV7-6 TGTGCCAGCAGCCCGGACAGGGCCTACGAGCAGTACTTC CASSPDRAYEQYF
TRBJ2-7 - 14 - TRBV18 TGTGCCAGCTCACCACCCGACTCTAGTTACGAGCAGTACTTC CASSPPDSSYEQYF
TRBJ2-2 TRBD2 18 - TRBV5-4 TGTGCCAGCAGCTTCTACTCCGGGGGGGCCTGGGATCCCGGGGAGCTGTTTTTT CASSFYSGGAWDPGELFF
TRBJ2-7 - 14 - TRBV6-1 TGTGCCAGCAGTGAATTTCTCCAGTCCTACGAGCAGTACTTC CASSEFLQSYEQYF
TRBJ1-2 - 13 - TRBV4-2 TGTGCCAGCAGCGATGGGGGGGCCTATGGCTACACCTTC CASSDGGAYGYTF
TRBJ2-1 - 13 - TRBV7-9 TGTGCCAGCAGCTTAGCGCCTAACAATGAGCAGTTCTTC CASSLAPNNEQFF
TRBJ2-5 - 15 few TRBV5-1 TGCGCCAGCAGCTTGTTACAGGGAGGGGGAGAGACCCAGTACTTC CASSLLQGGGETQYF